A selection of T cell receptor beta chains follows, all from one sample in a study of chemoradiotherapy in HPV16-positive cancers. Generated by immunoSEQ multiplex PCR, the TCRdb table keeps only in-frame clones and is missing some. The table includes roughly 29,000 clones, approximately 91% detected once. This sample comprised blood, obtained from a patient who underwent chemoradiotherapy. The receptors derive from a human donor with HPV-associated anogenital cancer. Both conserved end residues are part of each CDR3. A D gene is named only where the DNA matches it firmly. Size is stated for part of the rows, as once, few or many counts, or as a class when the clone is expanded.

v_call	d_call	j_call	clone_size	cdr3_nt	cdr3_aa
TRBV6-1	NA	TRBJ1-2	few	TGTGCCAGCAGTGAATCGGTCCAGGTAATCACCTTC	CASSESVQVITF
TRBV7-2	TRBD2	TRBJ2-3	NA	TGTGCCAGCAGCTTTACTAGCGGGGGGCTTGATACGCAGTATTTT	CASSFTSGGLDTQYF
TRBV11-1	NA	TRBJ1-2	NA	TGTGCCAGCAGCTTGTCCGGGACATCGCCAGATGGCTACACCTTC	CASSLSGTSPDGYTF
TRBV10-3	NA	TRBJ2-7	NA	TGTGCCATCAGTGAGCCCCTTGCTGCGTACGAGCAGTACTTC	CAISEPLAAYEQYF
TRBV6-5	NA	TRBJ2-1	once	TGTGCCAGCAGTTACGGCGCGGGGCAATACAATGAGCAGTTCTTC	CASSYGAGQYNEQFF
TRBV28	TRBD1	TRBJ2-3	once	TGTGCCAGCGAGGGGGCGGAGACGGCAGATACGCAGTATTTT	CASEGAETADTQYF
TRBV28	TRBD1	TRBJ2-7	NA	TGTGCCAGCAGTCCCCGGACAGGGTGGCACGAGCAGTACTTC	CASSPRTGWHEQYF
TRBV27	NA	TRBJ2-1	NA	TGTGCCAGCAGGTGGTCGGCCGGATACAATGAGCAGTTCTTC	CASRWSAGYNEQFF
TRBV19	NA	TRBJ2-5	NA	TGTGCCAGTAGTCAACAGGTTTCTCAAGAGACCCAGTACTTC	CASSQQVSQETQYF
TRBV2	NA	TRBJ2-2	NA	TGTGCCAGCAGGGGAGACCCGAACACCGGGGAGCTGTTTTTT	CASRGDPNTGELFF
TRBV11-2	NA	TRBJ2-3	NA	TGTGCCAGCAGCCCAGGTTGGCAGTCAGATACGCAGTATTTT	CASSPGWQSDTQYF
TRBV5-1	TRBD2	TRBJ2-2	NA	TGCGCCAGCAGCTTGGAGGGACTAGGAACCGGGGAGCTGTTTTTT	CASSLEGLGTGELFF
TRBV4-2	NA	TRBJ1-2	NA	TGTGCCAGCAGCCAAGAGAGCTTACACTATGGCTACACCTTC	CASSQESLHYGYTF
TRBV6-1	NA	TRBJ1-2	NA	TGTGCCAGCAGCCAAGGGGGGAACTATGGCTACACCTTC	CASSQGGNYGYTF
TRBV7-6	TRBD1	TRBJ2-7	few	TGTGCCAGCAGCCGGGACAGGCGATACGAGCAGTACTTC	CASSRDRRYEQYF
TRBV7-2	TRBD1	TRBJ2-7	NA	TGTGCCAGCAGCTTAGCCGGGACAGGGGGACCCTACGAGCAGTACTTC	CASSLAGTGGPYEQYF
TRBV7-9	TRBD2	TRBJ2-3	NA	TGTGCCAGCAGCCCCGGACTAGCGGGAGGGCCTACAGATACGCAGTATTTT	CASSPGLAGGPTDTQYF
TRBV9	TRBD1	TRBJ1-1	NA	TGTGCCAGCACCAGACAGGGCATGAACACTGAAGCTTTCTTT	CASTRQGMNTEAFF
TRBV4-1	TRBD1	TRBJ1-5	once	TGCGCCAGCAGCCCCTGGACAGGAGGCAATCAGCCCCAGCATTTT	CASSPWTGGNQPQHF
TRBV9	TRBD2	TRBJ2-3	NA	TGTGCCAGCAGCTTCTCTAGCGGGAGAGTAACAGATACGCAGTATTTT	CASSFSSGRVTDTQYF
TRBV19	NA	TRBJ2-2	NA	TGTGCCAGTAGTATAAACAGGGAGACCGGGGAGCTGTTTTTT	CASSINRETGELFF
TRBV7-9	TRBD1	TRBJ2-1	NA	TGTGCCAGCAGCCTCGGACAGGGGGGTCGCAATGAGCAGTTCTTC	CASSLGQGGRNEQFF
TRBV6-6	NA	TRBJ1-1	once	TGTGCCAGCAGTTACCCTCCAGATGGCACTGAAGCTTTCTTT	CASSYPPDGTEAFF
TRBV11-2	NA	TRBJ2-1	NA	TGTGCCAGCAGCTTAGGTGCAGGGCCATATTACAATGAGCAGTTCTTC	CASSLGAGPYYNEQFF
TRBV7-3	TRBD2	TRBJ2-1	NA	TGTGCCAGCAGCTTACTAGCGGGTGGTTGGAGTGAGCAGTTCTTC	CASSLLAGGWSEQFF
TRBV19	NA	TRBJ2-7	NA	TGTGCCAGTAGCTCGAGCTGGAGCTCCTACGAGCAGTACTTC	CASSSSWSSYEQYF
TRBV28	NA	TRBJ2-6	NA	TGTGCCAGCAGTTCTGTTTTAGGTAGTGGGGCCAACGTCCTGACTTTC	CASSSVLGSGANVLTF
TRBV7-8	NA	TRBJ1-2	NA	TGTGCCAGCAGCGTATCCACCTCCGGGGTCCTGCCTAACTATGGCTACACCTTC	CASSVSTSGVLPNYGYTF
TRBV11-1	NA	TRBJ2-7	NA	TGTGCCAGCAGCCTCTTCGGTAAAGCCTCCTACGAGCAGTACTTC	CASSLFGKASYEQYF
TRBV5-1	NA	TRBJ1-5	few	TGCGCCAGCAGCTTGGGCCAGAATCAGCCCCAGCATTTT	CASSLGQNQPQHF
TRBV21-1	NA	TRBJ1-5	NA	TGTGCCAGCAGCACCGACAGTCGCAATCAGCCCCAGCATTTT	CASSTDSRNQPQHF
TRBV7-9	NA	TRBJ2-1	NA	TGTGCCAGCAGCTTAAATGCCGGAGACAATGAGCAGTTCTTC	CASSLNAGDNEQFF
TRBV5-8	TRBD1	TRBJ2-7	NA	TGTGCCAGCAGCTTGTACGGGACAGGGGGCAACTACGAGCAGTACTTC	CASSLYGTGGNYEQYF
TRBV28	NA	TRBJ1-6	once	TGTGCCAGCAGTTTATTGAATTCACCCCTCCACTTT	CASSLLNSPLHF
TRBV10-3	NA	TRBJ1-2	NA	TGTGCCATCAACGATAAGGGGTGGAGTGGCTACACCTTC	CAINDKGWSGYTF
TRBV10-2	NA	TRBJ2-3	NA	TGCGCCAGCAGTGAACTGGGCGACACAGATACGCAGTATTTT	CASSELGDTDTQYF
TRBV18	NA	TRBJ2-7	NA	TGTGCCAGCTCACCACCGGGCGGGATATACTACGAGCAGTACTTC	CASSPPGGIYYEQYF
TRBV7-9	NA	TRBJ2-1	once	TGTGCCAGCAGCTTAGCAGCCTACAATGAGCAGTTCTTC	CASSLAAYNEQFF
TRBV7-8	NA	TRBJ2-3	NA	TGTGCCAGCAGCCCGGGGTCGGATACGCAGTATTTT	CASSPGSDTQYF
TRBV5-4	NA	TRBJ2-1	once	TGTGCCAGCAGCTTGTGGGGGAGTCCTTACAATGAGCAGTTCTTC	CASSLWGSPYNEQFF
TRBV27	NA	TRBJ1-5	few	TGTGCCAGCAGTTGGGGGCCTGGGGGCAATCAGCCCCAGCATTTT	CASSWGPGGNQPQHF